These 30 T cell receptor beta chains were all obtained from the same sample, sequenced in a study of blood T cell repertoires in COVID-19. Profiled with immunoSEQ multiplex PCR; TCRdb holds only in-frame clones, not every one. The top ten hold more than 25% of the sample, which has over 75,000 clones, roughly 83% seen once. Sample: peripheral blood. Receptors originate from a woman older than 75 with active or convalescent COVID-19.

The V gene is TRBV5-1, the J gene TRBJ2-2; no firm D call. Germline lookup yields CDR1 SGHRS and CDR2 YFSETQ. Trimming took off 0 bases at V and 2 bases at J, with 8 bases between the two ends. This CDR3 comprises 15 residues. In DNA, the CDR3 is TGCGCCAGCAGCTTGGACATCTCCAACACCGGGGAGCTGTTTTTT. Its protein is CASSLDISNTGELFF.

J is TRBJ1-5 and V is TRBV7-2; 7 nucleotides agree with TRBD1. Germline V lookup: CDR1 SGHTA, CDR2 FQGNSA. Germline trimming cut 6 bases from V and 2 bases from J; bases unmatched to any gene: 10. The CDR3 is made up of 16 amino acids. The CDR3 sequence: CASRIGGLSGNQPQHF. CDR3 sequence (DNA): TGTGCCAGCAGGATAGGGGGCCTAAGTGGCAATCAGCCCCAGCATTTT.

This clone was seen only a few times. The genes are TRBV24-1 and TRBJ2-7; no reliable D call. This CDR3 comprises 13 residues. Germline assignment: CDR1 KGHDR and CDR2 SFDVKD. V lost 2 bases and J 6 bases, leaving 10 bases between the germline ends. CDR3 protein: CATSDSWASEQYF. The CDR3 coding sequence is TGTGCCACCAGTGATTCGTGGGCGTCCGAGCAGTACTTC.

The J gene is TRBJ2-5, the V gene TRBV7-2, with 7 bases aligning to TRBD1. The germline V gene has CDR1 SGHTA and CDR2 FQGNSA. J gave up 0 bases and V 4 bases, and 2 bases lay outside the gene matches. CDR3 size: 14 residues. The DNA of the CDR3 is TGTGCCAGCAGCTCGGACAGGTACCAAGAGACCCAGTACTTC. Protein sequence: CASSSDRYQETQYF.

The chain employs TRBV19 and TRBJ2-3; D possibly corresponds to TRBD2 (6 bases). This CDR3 has 11 amino acids. Germline CDR1 and CDR2: LNHDA and SQIVND (reference sequence). The V gene lost 8 bases and the J gene lost 11 bases, with 14 bases spanning the gap. As DNA, the CDR3 is TGTGCCAGTGGGGACTTCCGTCGGCAGTATTTT. Protein product: CASGDFRRQYF.

J is TRBJ1-1 and V is TRBV19, with D hard to call. The length of the CDR3 is 13 residues. Per germline, CDR1 LNHDA and CDR2 SQIVND (reference sequence). V was trimmed by 5 bases and J by 1 base, leaving 8 bases between them. The CDR3 protein is CASSELPNTEAFF. The CDR3 DNA sequence: TGTGCCAGTAGTGAACTTCCGAACACTGAAGCTTTCTTT. Full variable domain (outside the CDR3, taken from reference TRBV19 and TRBJ1-1): DGGITQSPKYLFRKEGQNVTLSCEQNLNHDAMYWYRQDPGQGLRLIYYSQIVNDFQKGDIAEGYSVSREKKESFPLTVTSAQKNPTAFYLCASSELPNTEAFFGQGTRLTVV.

The chain joins TRBV4-1 to TRBJ2-3, with TRBD2 matching 12 bases. CDR1 and CDR2 (germline): MGHRA, YSYEKL. V gave up 1 base and J gave up 0 bases; unmatched junction bases: 5. This CDR3 spans 18 amino acids. The CDR3 nucleotides are TGCGCCAGCAGCCAAGGACTAGCGGGGGCCTCTAGCACAGATACGCAGTATTTT. Its translation is CASSQGLAGASSTDTQYF.

This chain connects TRBV5-1 to TRBJ2-5; 8 bases line up with TRBD1. The CDR3 consists of 14 residues. With V trimmed by 5 bases and J by 1 base, 4 bases remained unmatched. The germline V gene has CDR1 SGHRS and CDR2 YFSETQ. CDR3 amino acids: CASRRTGIQETQYF. CDR3 nucleotides: TGCGCCAGCAGGCGGACAGGGATCCAAGAGACCCAGTACTTC.

This clone occurred a few times. The genes are TRBV30 and TRBJ1-6; 8 positions match TRBD1. The CDR3 extends over 13 amino acids. J was trimmed by 8 bases and V by 4 bases; bases with no gene match: 4. Germline lookup yields CDR1 GTSNPN and CDR2 SVGIG (reference sequence). CDR3 loop: CAWMTGVDSPLHF. The CDR3 coding sequence is TGTGCCTGGATGACAGGGGTTGATTCACCCCTCCACTTT.

The rearrangement links TRBV28 to TRBJ1-2; no reliable D call. The CDR3 totals 11 residues. Germline CDR1 and CDR2: MDHEN and SYDVKM. Deletions cut 2 bases from V and 7 bases from J, with 5 bases between. CDR3: CASSLTGGYTF. The CDR3 DNA reads as TGTGCCAGCAGTTTAACCGGTGGCTACACCTTC.

The rearrangement links TRBV5-3 to TRBJ1-5, with D tentatively TRBD1 (6 bases). TRBV5-3 is an ORF, and what it does is uncertain. Trimming stripped 0 bases from V and 6 bases from J, with 13 bases between. The CDR3 covers 15 residues. CDR3 coding DNA: TGTGCCAGAAGCTTGGCTTCAGGGGTCGGTCAGCCCCAGCATTTT. Amino acid sequence: CARSLASGVGQPQHF.

CDR3 in amino acids: CASSPLTVAGVVGNEQFF. CDR3 nucleotides: TGTGCCAGCAGCCCGCTAACGGTAGCGGGAGTAGTTGGGAATGAGCAGTTCTTC. The J gene is TRBJ2-1, the V gene TRBV4-2, with 9 bases aligning to TRBD2. The trim removed 4 bases at V and 7 bases at J, leaving 17 bases unmatched. The germline V gene has CDR1 LGHNA and CDR2 YNFKEQ. The CDR3 is 18 residues long.

This rearrangement joins TRBV5-4 to TRBJ2-1, with 9 bases aligning to TRBD1. This CDR3 is 16 amino acids long. V gave up 4 bases and J gave up 4 bases; unmatched junction bases: 9. Germline V lookup: CDR1 SGHNT, CDR2 YYREEE (reference sequence). The CDR3 DNA sequence: TGTGCCAGCAGCGGAAAGGACAGGGGAGGGTACAATGAGCAGTTCTTC. As protein: CASSGKDRGGYNEQFF.

In its sample, this clone was seen once. The CDR3 DNA sequence: TGTGCCAGCAGACTGGGACTAGCGGTACACAATGAGCAGTTCTTC. It codes for CASRLGLAVHNEQFF. The V and J genes are TRBV28 and TRBJ2-1; 11 bases line up with TRBD2. The CDR3 totals 15 residues. V was pared by 6 bases and J by 5 bases, with 6 bases of the junction left unmatched. Per germline, CDR1 MDHEN and CDR2 SYDVKM.

The V gene is TRBV6-5, the J gene TRBJ1-2; weak D call: TRBD1 (6 bases). V lost 3 bases to trimming and J lost 5 bases, with 16 bases between them. The CDR3 has 15 residues. Germline loops: CDR1 MNHEY, CDR2 SVGAGI. CDR3 nucleotides: TGTGCCAGCAGTTATAGGGACACCGCTGGGTATGGCTACACCTTC. Translated, it gives CASSYRDTAGYGYTF.

The chain carries TRBV5-5 and TRBJ1-2, with D maybe TRBD1 (6 bases). V was shortened by 7 bases and J by 4 bases, with 14 bases between the two germline ends. Germline V lookup: CDR1 SGHKS, CDR2 YYEKEE (reference sequence). The CDR3 is made up of 13 amino acids. CDR3 nucleotide sequence: TGTGCCAGCCGTTGGACAGACTTCTATGGCTACACCTTC. It codes for CASRWTDFYGYTF. The full variable domain, in which reference TRBV5-5 and TRBJ1-2 provide the parts outside the CDR3, is DAGVTQSPTHLIKTRGQQVTLRCSPISGHKSVSWYQQVLGQGPQFIFQYYEKEERGRGNFPDRFSARQFPNYSSELNVNALLLGDSALYLCASRWTDFYGYTFGSGTRLTVV.

The chain employs TRBV9 and TRBJ1-1, with a possible D match to TRBD1 (5 bases). The CDR3 is 14 amino acids. The V end lost 2 bases, the J end lost 0 bases, and 8 bases lay between the germline ends. Per germline, CDR1 SGDLS and CDR2 YYNGEE. This chain's CDR3 is CASSVWDLNTEAFF. The CDR3 DNA follows: TGTGCCAGCAGCGTCTGGGACTTGAACACTGAAGCTTTCTTT.

The CDR3 DNA reads as TGTGCCAGCTCACCACCCGGGACAGGGAATAATTGGGGCTACACCTTC. This encodes CASSPPGTGNNWGYTF. V and J are TRBV18 and TRBJ1-2; 9 bases map to TRBD1. Germline CDR1 and CDR2: KGHSH and LQKENI. The V segment lost 0 bases and the J segment 8 bases; nucleotides outside the gene matches: 10. The CDR3 length is 16 residues.

The chain joins TRBV5-1 to TRBJ1-5; D is unclear. Trimming took 2 bases from V and 1 from J, leaving 10 bases between them. The CDR3 is made up of 15 amino acids. Germline loops: CDR1 SGHRS, CDR2 YFSETQ. CDR3: CASSLAGISNQPQHF. As DNA, the CDR3 is TGCGCCAGCAGCTTAGCAGGTATAAGCAATCAGCCCCAGCATTTT.

The rearrangement uses TRBV5-6 and TRBJ2-3; 8 positions match TRBD2. Germline loops: CDR1 SGHDT, CDR2 YYEEEE. V was pared by 2 bases and J by 2 bases, with 10 bases of the junction left unmatched. The length of the CDR3 is 17 residues. CDR3 residues: CASSFMGRGAPTDTQYF. In DNA form, the CDR3 reads TGTGCCAGCAGCTTCATGGGGCGGGGGGCCCCCACAGATACGCAGTATTTT. The full variable domain, its missing parts supplied by reference TRBV5-6 and TRBJ2-3, is DAGVTQSPTHLIKTRGQQVTLRCSPKSGHDTVSWYQQALGQGPQFIFQYYEEEERQRGNFPDRFSGHQFPNYSSELNVNALLLGDSALYLCASSFMGRGAPTDTQYFGPGTRLTVL.

This sequence joins TRBV6-2 or TRBV6-3 and TRBJ1-6; D is possibly TRBD1 (6 bases). Trimming took 5 bases from V and 5 from J, leaving 13 bases between them. Germline V gene sequence: CDR1 MNHEY, CDR2 SVGEGT. The CDR3 extends over 15 amino acids. For the CDR3, the DNA is TGTGCCAGCAGTGTAAGGACAGAGGATAATTCACCCCTCCACTTT. As protein: CASSVRTEDNSPLHF.

The chain joins TRBV5-1 to TRBJ1-3; TRBD1 matches at 9 bases. The CDR3 is 15 amino acids. The germline gives CDR1 SGHRS, CDR2 YFSETQ. V dropped 0 bases and J dropped 2; count of bases not matched to a gene: 0. The CDR3 nucleotides are TGCGCCAGCAGCTTGGGGACAGGGGCTGGAAACACCATATATTTT. Amino acid sequence: CASSLGTGAGNTIYF. The entire variable domain, with the rest obtained from reference TRBV5-1 and TRBJ1-3, is as follows: KAGVTQTPRYLIKTRGQQVTLSCSPISGHRSVSWYQQTPGQGLQFLFEYFSETQRNKGNFPGRFSGRQFSNSRSEMNVSTLELGDSALYLCASSLGTGAGNTIYFGEGSWLTVV.

The rearrangement joins TRBV6-5 to TRBJ1-1; 9 positions agree with TRBD1. The V gene end was trimmed by 4 bases and the J gene end by 6 bases; junction bases not matched to a gene: 12. The CDR3 consists of 16 residues. The V gene's germline CDR1 is MNHEY and CDR2 SVGAGI. The DNA for the CDR3 is TGTGCCAGCAGTTGGGAAACAGGGGGCCTTTCCCCTGAAGCTTTCTTT. Translated, it gives CASSWETGGLSPEAFF.

The rearrangement links TRBV3-1 (or the pseudogene TRBV3-2) to TRBJ1-2; possibly TRBD1 for D (6 bases). Trimming stripped 3 bases from V and 7 bases from J, with 9 bases between. This CDR3 contains 12 residues. Germline CDR1 is LGHDT and CDR2 is YNNKEL (reference sequence). As DNA, the CDR3 is TGTGCCAGCAGCCAGACAGGTCTTGGCTACACCTTC. It codes for CASSQTGLGYTF.

The chain recombines TRBV6-5 with TRBJ2-3; 8 positions agree with TRBD2. Germline loops: CDR1 MNHEY, CDR2 SVGAGI. V lost 6 bases, J lost 2 bases, and 4 bases stayed unmatched. CDR3 size: 14 residues. The CDR3 coding sequence is TGTGCCAGCAGGAGCGGGGGATTCACAGATACGCAGTATTTT. Its translation: CASRSGGFTDTQYF.

On this clone: Other DNA variants within this sample encode the same CDR3. The chain uses TRBV9 and TRBJ1-3; D is uncertain. V lost 0 bases and J lost 4, with 11 bases in between. CDR1 SGDLS and CDR2 YYNGEE come from the germline V gene. This CDR3 is built from 15 residues. CDR3 DNA: TGTGCCAGCAGCGTAGAATCTGGTAGCGGAAACACCATATATTTT. It translates to CASSVESGSGNTIYF.

The chain carries TRBV6-6 and TRBJ2-3, with 13 bases lining up with TRBD2. Losses at the gene ends were 2 bases for V and 6 bases for J; bases not matched to a gene: 5. CDR1 and CDR2 from the germline V gene are MNHNY and SVGAGI (reference sequence). The CDR3 covers 16 residues. The CDR3 reads CASSYATSGRGDTQYF. DNA for the CDR3: TGTGCCAGCAGTTACGCAACTAGCGGGAGGGGGGATACGCAGTATTTT.

The CDR3 region has the DNA TGCGCCAGCAGCTTGGCCGGGGGGAGCGGCTACACCTTC. It translates to CASSLAGGSGYTF. This chain connects TRBV5-1 to TRBJ1-2, with TRBD1 as a possible D gene (5 bases). Trimming took off 0 bases at V and 8 bases at J, with 11 bases between the two ends. This CDR3 contains 13 residues. CDR1 and CDR2 from the germline V gene are SGHRS and YFSETQ.

The V call is TRBV28, the J call TRBJ2-2, with D possibly being TRBD1 (5 bases). Trimming took 5 bases from V and 3 from J, leaving 13 bases between them. The CDR3 covers 15 residues. Germline CDR1 MDHEN, CDR2 SYDVKM. CDR3 nucleotides: TGTGCCAGCAGTCCGGACACGAGCTACACCGGGGAGCTGTTTTTT. The encoded protein is CASSPDTSYTGELFF.

The rearrangement links TRBV28 to TRBJ1-3, with D possibly being TRBD1 (6 bases). This CDR3 comprises 15 residues. V lost 2 bases and J 4 bases, leaving 12 bases between the germline ends. Germline V gene data show CDR1 as MDHEN and CDR2 as SYDVKM. CDR3 residues: CASSLAAQGGNTIYF. Here the CDR3 DNA reads TGTGCCAGCAGTTTAGCGGCCCAGGGGGGAAACACCATATATTTT.